A single sample gave rise to the 26 T cell receptor beta chains below, sequenced in a study of T-cell memory formation after mild COVID-19. In TCRdb, the 5' RACE reads were re-called with MiXCR into one record per CDR3 protein. The table lists approximately 270,000 distinct CDR3 sequences, under 20% of them singletons, with approximately 23% in the top ten. The specimen sequenced was PBMCs or a T cell subset sorted from them (not recorded which). These receptors all come from a man aged 18 to 30 who had mild COVID-19 (a few samples of this study predate the infection). Cell type and time point are not known.

There are a few counts of this clonotype. The CDR3 DNA reads TGCAGTGCTCGAGCCCCGGACAGCTACGAGCAGTACGTC. It translates to CSARAPDSYEQYV. V gene TRBV20-1 combines with J gene TRBJ2-7; D perhaps matches TRBD1 (6 bases). With 5 bases removed from V and 3 bases from J, the gap between germline ends came to 14 bases. This CDR3 is built from 13 residues. CDR1 and CDR2 (germline): DFQATT, SNEGSKA (reference sequence).

This clonotype showed up just a few times. V usage is TRBV20-1 and J usage is TRBJ1-5, with D perhaps TRBD1 (6 bases). From germline, CDR1 is DFQATT and CDR2 SNEGSKA (reference sequence). The CDR3 is made up of 14 amino acids. V lost 6 bases to trimming and J lost 5 bases, with 17 bases between them. The CDR3 loop is CSAGWGGGDQPQHF. CDR3 in DNA: TGCAGTGCAGGTTGGGGAGGGGGAGATCAGCCCCAGCATTTT.

This clonotype was detected only a few times. CDR3 sequence: CSARSGNSYEQYF. The CDR3 nucleotides read TGCAGTGCTAGGTCGGGGAATTCCTACGAGCAGTACTTC. The V call is TRBV20-1, the J call TRBJ2-7; possible D gene TRBD2, 5 bases. Trimming pared 3 bases from V and 1 base from J, leaving 10 bases between. The V gene's germline CDR1 is DFQATT and CDR2 SNEGSKA (reference sequence). The CDR3 totals 13 residues.

The chain carries TRBV5-1 and TRBJ2-3, with D maybe TRBD1 (5 bases). Germline CDR1 SGHRS, CDR2 YFSETQ. V lost 3 bases and J 2 bases, leaving 13 bases between the germline ends. The CDR3 runs 15 residues. The CDR3 nucleotides are TGCGCCAGCAGCTCCCAGGGATTTTCCACAGATACGCAGTATTTT. Protein: CASSSQGFSTDTQYF.

This CDR3 reads CSAQPVGQETQYF. CDR3 sequence (DNA): TGCAGTGCGCAACCCGTAGGACAAGAGACCCAGTACTTC. The genes are TRBV20-1 and TRBJ2-5; D remains unclear. The CDR3 has 13 amino acids. The germline gives CDR1 DFQATT, CDR2 SNEGSKA (reference sequence). V was cut by 6 bases and J by 2 bases, with 13 bases left in between.

The J gene is TRBJ1-2, the V gene TRBV6-5, with D possibly being TRBD1 (5 bases). Germline lookup yields CDR1 MNHEY and CDR2 SVGAGI. This CDR3 has 15 residues. V dropped 6 bases and J dropped 0 bases, with 14 bases sitting between them. The CDR3 nucleotides are TGTGCCAGCAGCCACGGTGCGGGACCTAACTATGGCTACACCTTC. Translated, it gives CASSHGAGPNYGYTF.

This clonotype came up a few times. V is TRBV12-3 or TRBV12-4 and J is TRBJ2-3, with 8 bases aligning to TRBD1. This CDR3 contains 14 residues. V gave up 7 bases and J gave up 3 bases; unmatched junction bases: 6. In DNA form, the CDR3 reads TGTGCCAGCACACCGGGACAGGCAACAGATACGCAGTATTTT. The encoded protein is CASTPGQATDTQYF.

V is TRBV5-1 and J is TRBJ1-1; TRBD1 might be the D (6 bases). Germline loops: CDR1 SGHRS, CDR2 YFSETQ. The CDR3 is 15 residues long. The V and J ends lost 2 bases and 1 base respectively, with 12 bases between them. CDR3: CASSFDGTPNTEAFF. The DNA of the CDR3 is TGCGCCAGCAGCTTTGACGGGACACCGAACACTGAAGCTTTCTTT.

This clonotype was observed a handful of times. The chain has TRBV15 and TRBJ2-5, with D possibly matching TRBD2 (5 bases). The V end lost 0 bases, the J end lost 4 bases, and 12 bases lay between the germline ends. In germline, CDR1 is LNHNV, CDR2 YYDKDF (reference sequence). The CDR3 loop spans 15 amino acids. The CDR3 reads CATSRDRGEGETQYF. In DNA form, the CDR3 reads TGTGCCACCAGCAGAGATAGAGGAGAGGGAGAGACCCAGTACTTC.

This clonotype was counted a few times. This sequence joins TRBV4-3 and TRBJ2-1, with 15 bases fitting TRBD2. J lost 7 bases, V lost 0 bases, and 1 base had no gene match. Germline CDR1 LGHNA, CDR2 YSLEER. CDR3 length: 16 residues. CDR3 protein: CASSQEGTSGGNEQFF. CDR3 DNA: TGCGCCAGCAGCCAAGAAGGGACTAGCGGGGGGAATGAGCAGTTCTTC.

This clonotype was picked up a small number of times. CDR3 region: CASSGLGVAGVEQYF. In DNA form, the CDR3 reads TGTGCCAGCAGTGGCCTCGGAGTGGCGGGTGTCGAGCAGTACTTC. V and J are TRBV6-1 and TRBJ2-7, with TRBD2 as a possible D gene (5 bases). Germline CDR1 reads MNHNS; CDR2 reads SASEGT. V lost 4 bases, J lost 6 bases, and 19 bases lay in between. The CDR3 has 15 residues.

In this sample, this clonotype turned up a few times. V usage is TRBV10-3 and J usage is TRBJ2-3; 10 nucleotides match TRBD2. CDR3 length: 14 residues. In germline, CDR1 is ENHRY, CDR2 SYGVKD. V was clipped by 9 bases and J by 0 bases; unmatched bases: 3. CDR3 loop: CAMATSGSTDTQYF. In nucleotides, the CDR3 is TGTGCCATGGCGACTAGCGGGAGCACAGATACGCAGTATTTT.

V and J are TRBV9 and TRBJ1-1; D call uncertain. V was clipped by 0 bases and J by 1 base, with 10 bases between them. Germline V lookup: CDR1 SGDLS, CDR2 YYNGEE. The CDR3 has 15 residues. The CDR3 DNA follows: TGTGCCAGCAGCGTAGGGCGGGCAGGGAACACTGAAGCTTTCTTT. Its translation is CASSVGRAGNTEAFF. Variable domain in full (rest from reference TRBV9 and TRBJ1-1): DSGVTQTPKHLITATGQRVTLRCSPRSGDLSVYWYQQSLDQGLQFLIQYYNGEERAKGNILERFSAQQFPDLHSELNLSSLELGDSALYFCASSVGRAGNTEAFFGQGTRLTVV.

Only a few counts were recorded for this clonotype. The chain uses TRBV7-9 and TRBJ1-1; no reliable D call. The germline V and J ends were trimmed by 5 bases and 6 bases, with 16 bases remaining between them. CDR1 is SEHNR and CDR2 is FQNEAQ in the germline V gene (reference sequence). This CDR3 spans 14 amino acids. The CDR3: CASSLITGEAEAFF. The DNA for the CDR3 is TGTGCCAGCAGCCTCATCACCGGGGAGGCTGAAGCTTTCTTT.

The chain couples TRBV29-1 to TRBJ1-1; D is possibly TRBD1 (6 bases). CDR3 size: 11 residues. The V end lost 8 bases, the J end lost 5 bases, and 12 bases lay between the germline ends. In germline, CDR1 is SQVTM, CDR2 ANQGSEA. This chain's CDR3 is CSFTQGTEAFF. The CDR3 bases are TGCAGCTTCACTCAGGGGACTGAAGCTTTCTTT.

In this sample, this clonotype turned up many times. The chain links TRBV7-3 to TRBJ1-2; a possible D gene is TRBD1 (5 bases). CDR3 size: 15 residues. The V end lost 5 bases, the J end lost 2 bases, and 15 bases lay between the germline ends. Germline V CDR1 and CDR2: SGHTA, FQGTGA. The CDR3 DNA is TGTGCCAGCAGCCCGCACGGGGGGGGGAACTATGGCTACACCTTC. Translating it yields CASSPHGGGNYGYTF.

The V gene is TRBV6-6, the J gene TRBJ2-7, with 7 nucleotides matching TRBD1. Per the germline V gene, CDR1 is MNHNY and CDR2 is SVGAGI (reference sequence). Losses at the gene ends were 6 bases for V and 1 base for J; bases not matched to a gene: 0. The CDR3 runs to 12 residues. The CDR3 DNA follows: TGTGCCAGCAGGGGACAGTCCTACGAGCAGTACGTC. Translation: CASRGQSYEQYV.

The DNA for the CDR3 is TGTGCCAGCAGCTTCCGACCGGGACAGGGGACGAATGAGCAGTTCTTC. Its translation: CASSFRPGQGTNEQFF. V and J are TRBV3-1 and TRBJ2-1, with TRBD1 matching 10 bases. The germline V gene has CDR1 LGHDT and CDR2 YNNKEL (reference sequence). V lost 5 bases to trimming and J lost 7 bases; unmatched junction nucleotides: 11. The CDR3 has 16 amino acids.

This clonotype appeared a few times. V usage is TRBV6-6 and J usage is TRBJ2-3, with D maybe TRBD1 (5 bases). Trimming pared 5 bases from V and 1 base from J, leaving 10 bases between. Germline V gene lookup returns CDR1 MNHNY and CDR2 SVGAGI (reference sequence). The length of the CDR3 is 14 residues. CDR3 sequence reads: CASSPEGGTDTQYF. As DNA, the CDR3 is TGTGCCAGCAGTCCGGAAGGGGGCACAGATACGCAGTATTTT.

There are a few counts of this clonotype. The chain carries TRBV7-2 and TRBJ2-3; no definite D call. The CDR3 has 15 residues. V shed 3 bases and J shed 6 bases, with 16 bases lying between them. Germline CDR1 SGHTA, CDR2 FQGNSA. The DNA for the CDR3 is TGTGCCAGCAGCTTGACTGAAGGGTTGGGTGATACGCAGTATTTT. Translation: CASSLTEGLGDTQYF.

This clonotype was seen many times. The chain uses TRBV24-1 and TRBJ2-1; tentatively, D is TRBD2 (6 bases). This CDR3 spans 16 amino acids. The V gene's germline CDR1 is KGHDR and CDR2 SFDVKD. V lost 0 bases and J lost 0, with 8 bases in between. The CDR3 loop reads CATSDLGGNSYNEQFF. CDR3 nucleotides: TGTGCCACCAGTGATTTGGGGGGGAACTCCTACAATGAGCAGTTCTTC.

The CDR3 loop is CASSLEPGLNEQYF. The CDR3 DNA is TGTGCCAGCAGCTTAGAGCCAGGGCTAAACGAGCAGTACTTC. The V gene is TRBV11-2, the J gene TRBJ2-7, with D perhaps TRBD1 (5 bases). V dropped 0 bases and J dropped 5 bases, with 11 bases sitting between them. Germline V gives CDR1 SGHAT, CDR2 FQNNGV. The length of the CDR3 is 14 residues.

This clonotype has just a few counts. The chain employs TRBV11-2 and TRBJ2-5, with D possibly being TRBD2 (6 bases). The ends were cut back, 4 bases at V and 5 bases at J, with 17 bases in the middle. The CDR3 is 15 amino acids. CDR1 is SGHAT, CDR2 FQNNGV, per germline. The CDR3 protein is CASSSLGRGTETQYF. The CDR3 bases are TGTGCCAGCAGCTCCCTTGGCCGGGGGACTGAGACCCAGTACTTC.

This clonotype showed up just a few times. V gene TRBV19 combines with J gene TRBJ1-1, with a possible D match to TRBD1 (5 bases). The germline V and J ends were trimmed by 3 bases and 4 bases, with 9 bases remaining between them. Looked up from germline, CDR1 is LNHDA and CDR2 is SQIVND (reference sequence). There are 13 residues in the CDR3. CDR3 region: CASSIGGGTEAFF. The CDR3 nucleotides are TGTGCCAGTAGTATTGGGGGGGGCACTGAAGCTTTCTTT.

This chain links TRBV7-9 with TRBJ1-4; 9 bases line up with TRBD1. The CDR3 is 14 residues long. The V gene end was trimmed by 3 bases and the J gene end by 7 bases; junction bases not matched to a gene: 3. Germline-derived CDR1 and CDR2 are SEHNR and FQNEAQ (reference sequence). CDR3 amino acids: CASSFRDRVEKLFF. The CDR3 DNA is TGTGCCAGCAGCTTCCGGGACAGGGTTGAAAAACTGTTTTTT.

Only a few counts were recorded for this clonotype. The rearrangement joins TRBV6-6 to TRBJ2-5; TRBD1 aligns across 7 bases. V shed 0 bases and J 3 bases; nucleotides not matched to a gene: 7. CDR1 is MNHNY, CDR2 SVGAGI, per germline (reference sequence). This CDR3 spans 16 amino acids. This CDR3 is CASSYSGQTGEETQYF. The CDR3 nucleotides read TGTGCCAGCAGTTACTCGGGACAGACCGGGGAAGAGACCCAGTACTTC.